This entry features one T cell receptor beta chain sequence. Its antigen is still unknown. This entry belongs to a study of a mutant IDH1 vaccine in newly diagnosed glioma. Study-level results: It was approximately 93% of patients that developed vaccine-induced immune responses.

V was pared by 7 bases and J by 6 bases, with 13 bases between. The germline V gene has CDR1 MNHEY and CDR2 SVGAGI. This CDR3 comprises 13 residues. Here immunoSEQ multiplex PCR was the method, and the copy in TCRdb shows in-frame clones only, minus some. Altogether about 34,000 clones are present, over 60% being singletons, with the ten largest covering 9%. Time point: baseline, week 1 (first vaccination visit). The treatment denotes: pre-vaccination baseline after standard-of-care therapy. The chain carries TRBV6-5 and TRBJ2-4; TRBD2 is a possible D gene (6 bases). The sample in question was peripheral blood mononuclear cells (PBMCs), obtained from a glioma patient treated with radiotherapy, temozolomide or both. This TCR was recovered from a man between 45 and 60 years old with glioma. Some clones in this sample may be carry-over from other donors' samples. The CDR3 DNA sequence: TGTGCCAGCACCCCACCGGGGGTAAACATTCAGTACTTC. Its protein product is CASTPPGVNIQYF.